Presented here are 19 T cell receptor beta chains from one specimen sequenced in a study of PD-L1 blockade in urothelial cancer. Clones were sequenced by immunoSEQ multiplex PCR, and TCRdb holds only the in-frame ones, with some missing. The data show tens of thousands of clones, roughly 84% seen once. Time point described: pretreatment peripheral blood. The material sequenced was PBMCs, taken around atezolizumab (anti-PD-L1) treatment. Every receptor here comes from a woman aged 70-85 years with urothelial cancer.

DNA of the CDR3: TGCAGCGTCGAAATCCTCAGGCAGCTCCAGTTCTTC. Protein: CSVEILRQLQFF. The chain employs TRBV29-1 and TRBJ2-1; D is unclear. Trimming left V 6 bases short and J 13 bases short, with 19 bases between. The germline V gene encodes CDR1 SQVTM and CDR2 ANQGSEA. The CDR3 has 12 residues.

The V gene is TRBV4-1, the J gene TRBJ2-3; 11 positions agree with TRBD2. The CDR3 consists of 17 residues. Trimming removed 3 bases from V and 2 bases from J; junction bases left unmatched: 7. Germline V gene lookup returns CDR1 MGHRA and CDR2 YSYEKL. DNA of the CDR3: TGCGCCAGCAGCCAGGGGCGACTAGCGGGGCCCACAGATACGCAGTATTTT. Translating gives CASSQGRLAGPTDTQYF.

The chain has TRBV27 and TRBJ1-5, with D maybe TRBD1 (6 bases). The CDR3 consists of 12 residues. Trimming removed 7 bases from V and 7 bases from J, with 11 bases in between. Germline loops: CDR1 MNHEY, CDR2 SMNVEV (reference sequence). The CDR3 region has the DNA TGTGCCAGCACTACAGGGATACAGCCCCAGCATTTT. Amino acid sequence: CASTTGIQPQHF.

This rearrangement joins TRBV18 to TRBJ2-1; tentative D call: TRBD1 (5 bases). V was shortened by 0 bases and J by 2 bases, with 11 bases between the two germline ends. The germline V gene has CDR1 KGHSH and CDR2 LQKENI. The CDR3 totals 16 residues. CDR3 nucleotide sequence: TGTGCCAGCTCACCACCCAGGGATAGCCCCTACAATGAGCAGTTCTTC. This encodes CASSPPRDSPYNEQFF. The variable domain in full, with the rest retrieved from reference TRBV18 and TRBJ2-1, is NAGVMQNPRHLVRRRGQEARLRCSPMKGHSHVYWYRQLPEEGLKFMVYLQKENIIDESGMPKERFSAEFPKEGPSILRIQQVVRGDSAAYFCASSPPRDSPYNEQFFGPGTRLTVL.

This clone was detected once. The chain couples TRBV28 to TRBJ2-1; no definite D call. Trimming stripped 9 bases from V and 1 base from J, with 7 bases between. Germline loops: CDR1 MDHEN, CDR2 SYDVKM. The CDR3 is 12 amino acids. The CDR3 loop reads CASTGSYNEQFF. CDR3 coding DNA: TGTGCCAGTACGGGTTCCTACAATGAGCAGTTCTTC.

The sample holds one count of this clone. The rearrangement links TRBV5-1 to TRBJ2-1, with D unclear. Germline V CDR1 and CDR2: SGHRS, YFSETQ. The CDR3 spans 15 residues. Trimming left V 5 bases short and J 9 bases short, with 21 bases between. In DNA form, the CDR3 reads TGCGCCAGCAGTCTCCGGGTGGCTAGTAGGATTGAGCAGTTCTTC. It specifies CASSLRVASRIEQFF. The full variable domain, its missing parts supplied by reference TRBV5-1 and TRBJ2-1, is KAGVTQTPRYLIKTRGQQVTLSCSPISGHRSVSWYQQTPGQGLQFLFEYFSETQRNKGNFPGRFSGRQFSNSRSEMNVSTLELGDSALYLCASSLRVASRIEQFFGPGTRLTVL.

The table lists this clone with a count of one. V usage is TRBV28 and J usage is TRBJ1-1; D gene unclear. V lost 5 bases to trimming and J lost 7 bases, with 11 bases between them. The CDR3 covers 12 residues. Germline V gene data show CDR1 as MDHEN and CDR2 as SYDVKM. This CDR3 is CASSILRVEAFF. The CDR3 coding sequence is TGTGCCAGCAGTATTCTGAGGGTTGAAGCTTTCTTT.

CDR3 region: CAIATSGGSYEQYF. CDR3 nucleotide sequence: TGTGCCATAGCGACTAGCGGGGGCTCCTACGAGCAGTACTTC. The rearrangement uses TRBV10-3 and TRBJ2-7; 12 bases map to TRBD2. The CDR3 is 14 amino acids. With V trimmed by 9 bases and J by 0 bases, 3 bases remained unmatched. The germline gives CDR1 ENHRY, CDR2 SYGVKD.

The V gene is TRBV10-2, the J gene TRBJ2-7, with D perhaps TRBD2 (6 bases). The CDR3 spans 11 residues. V lost 3 bases and J 7 bases, leaving 7 bases between the germline ends. Germline CDR1 WSHSY, CDR2 SAAADI. The CDR3 spells CASSDAGEQYF. CDR3 coding DNA: TGCGCCAGCAGTGACGCGGGGGAGCAGTACTTC.

The chain links TRBV5-1 to TRBJ2-1, with TRBD1 matching 7 bases. This CDR3 spans 15 amino acids. V lost 4 bases to trimming and J lost 0 bases; unmatched junction nucleotides: 4. Per germline, CDR1 SGHRS and CDR2 YFSETQ. DNA for the CDR3: TGCGCCAGCAGCCCTGGGACAGCCTCCTACAATGAGCAGTTCTTC. This codes for CASSPGTASYNEQFF.

The CDR3 sequence: CASRETSTDTQYF. CDR3 nucleotides: TGCGCCAGCAGGGAGACTAGCACAGATACGCAGTATTTT. The chain uses TRBV10-2 and TRBJ2-3; no clear D gene. Trimming took 6 bases from V and 0 from J, leaving 7 bases between them. This CDR3 spans 13 amino acids. The V gene's germline CDR1 is WSHSY and CDR2 SAAADI.

The chain carries TRBV2 and TRBJ1-2; 10 nucleotides line up with TRBD1. The CDR3 spans 14 residues. Trimming cost V 6 bases and J 6 bases; bases outside gene matches: 7. Germline loops: CDR1 SNHLY, CDR2 FYNNEI. CDR3 region: CASSPRQGADGYTF. The DNA of the CDR3 is TGTGCCAGCAGCCCCAGACAGGGGGCGGATGGCTACACCTTC.

This clone was found once. The chain joins TRBV30 to TRBJ1-1; D is perhaps TRBD1 (6 bases). Germline CDR1 GTSNPN, CDR2 SVGIG (reference sequence). Trimming removed 5 bases from V and 6 bases from J, with 13 bases in between. CDR3 length equals 12 residues. This chain's CDR3 is CAWALDSPEAFF. The CDR3 DNA sequence: TGTGCCTGGGCCTTGGACAGCCCTGAAGCTTTCTTT.

The chain employs TRBV7-9 and TRBJ1-2; unclear D gene. Trimming left V 5 bases short and J 4 bases short, with 11 bases between. Per the germline V gene, CDR1 is SEHNR and CDR2 is FQNEAQ (reference sequence). CDR3 size: 13 residues. The CDR3 nucleotides are TGTGCCAGCAGCGACGACAACCGCTATGGCTACACCTTC. It specifies CASSDDNRYGYTF.

The chain joins TRBV6-1 to TRBJ2-3; D possibly corresponds to TRBD2 (5 bases). Germline assignment: CDR1 MNHNS and CDR2 SASEGT. V was clipped by 2 bases and J by 0 bases, with 12 bases between them. The CDR3 has 16 amino acids. This CDR3 reads CASSERSGKSTDTQYF. In DNA, the CDR3 is TGTGCCAGCAGTGAACGGAGCGGAAAGAGCACAGATACGCAGTATTTT.

The V and J genes are TRBV28 and TRBJ2-1, with TRBD1 matching over 9 bases. Germline-derived CDR1 and CDR2 are MDHEN and SYDVKM. The CDR3 consists of 17 residues. The J segment lost 4 bases and the V segment lost 6 bases, leaving 13 bases of the junction unmatched. CDR3 DNA: TGTGCCAGCAGCTTAGGGATCGGACAGGGGCCGTACAATGAGCAGTTCTTC. It codes for CASSLGIGQGPYNEQFF.

The chain recombines TRBV7-2 with TRBJ1-2; no definite D call. The CDR3 is 14 residues long. V gave up 5 bases and J gave up 8 bases, with 18 bases separating them. Germline V gives CDR1 SGHTA, CDR2 FQGNSA. DNA of the CDR3: TGTGCCAGCAGCCACAACAGCATGGAGGGCGGCTACACCTTC. It yields the protein CASSHNSMEGGYTF.

The chain has TRBV19 and TRBJ1-4; D is unclear. The CDR3 loop spans 16 amino acids. Trimming removed 0 bases at V and 4 bases at J, with 12 bases between. Germline assignment: CDR1 LNHDA and CDR2 SQIVND (reference sequence). The CDR3 reads CASSIEHTANNEKLFF. CDR3 nucleotide sequence: TGTGCCAGTAGTATAGAGCATACCGCGAATAATGAAAAACTGTTTTTT. The full variable domain, completed using reference TRBV19 and TRBJ1-4, is DGGITQSPKYLFRKEGQNVTLSCEQNLNHDAMYWYRQDPGQGLRLIYYSQIVNDFQKGDIAEGYSVSREKKESFPLTVTSAQKNPTAFYLCASSIEHTANNEKLFFGSGTQLSVL.

CDR3 coding DNA: TGTGCCTGGAGTGTAGCCCGACTCGGGAATGAGCAGTTCTTC. Translated, it gives CAWSVARLGNEQFF. This chain links TRBV30 with TRBJ2-1; no reliable D call. Trimming removed 0 bases from V and 7 bases from J, with 13 bases in between. The CDR3 has 14 amino acids. Germline lookup yields CDR1 GTSNPN and CDR2 SVGIG (reference sequence).